The 20 T cell receptor beta chains presented below share a single source sample, sequenced in a study of blood T cell repertoires in COVID-19. The method was immunoSEQ multiplex PCR; TCRdb's version includes in-frame clones alone and lacks a portion of them. The profile shows around 130,000 clones, around 85% of them singletons. The sample was peripheral blood. Every receptor here comes from a human donor in a cohort sampled during active COVID-19.

This clone was seen a few times. This rearrangement joins TRBV5-1 to TRBJ2-1; TRBD2 matches 11 bases. Germline assignment: CDR1 SGHRS and CDR2 YFSETQ. With V trimmed by 4 bases and J by 5 bases, 17 bases remained unmatched. There are 19 residues in the CDR3. In DNA form, the CDR3 reads TGCGCCAGCAGCCCTTTAGCGGGAGGGGGACGTGGTTATCACAATGAGCAGTTCTTC. Amino acid sequence: CASSPLAGGGRGYHNEQFF.

J is TRBJ2-1 and V is TRBV7-9; 11 bases are shared with TRBD2. The ends lost 8 bases at V and 8 bases at J; junction bases unmatched: 11. The V gene's germline CDR1 is SEHNR and CDR2 FQNEAQ (reference sequence). CDR3 length: 15 amino acids. The CDR3 DNA follows: TGTGCCAGCGGGTTAGCGGGAGGGAAGGTAGATGAGCAGTTCTTC. Residues: CASGLAGGKVDEQFF.

This clone was counted between two and nine times. The gene calls are TRBV5-4 and TRBJ2-7; 8 bases are a match to TRBD1. V lost 8 bases and J lost 0; bases outside the gene matches: 13. Germline loops: CDR1 SGHNT, CDR2 YYREEE (reference sequence). This CDR3 is built from 16 residues. Written as DNA, the CDR3 is TGTGCCAGTGGACAGGGACTGAGGAGTAGCTCCTACGAGCAGTACTTC. It is translated as CASGQGLRSSSYEQYF.

The chain employs TRBV28 and TRBJ2-3; TRBD2 aligns across 12 bases. The CDR3 consists of 15 residues. V trimming: 5 bases; J trimming: 4 bases; junction bases outside the gene matches: 4. Germline CDR1 and CDR2: MDHEN and SYDVKM. The CDR3 loop reads CASSLTSGSADTQYF. CDR3 bases: TGTGCCAGCAGTCTGACTAGCGGGAGCGCAGATACGCAGTATTTT.

The chain has TRBV19 and TRBJ1-4; D is unclear. This CDR3 contains 12 residues. Looked up from germline, CDR1 is LNHDA and CDR2 is SQIVND (reference sequence). Trimming stripped 5 bases from V and 10 bases from J, with 11 bases between. The CDR3 sequence: CASSPNGGKLFF. CDR3 DNA: TGTGCCAGTAGTCCTAACGGAGGAAAACTGTTTTTT.

CDR3 region: CASGRGLGEKLFF. Here the CDR3 DNA reads TGTGCCAGCGGTAGGGGGCTTGGAGAAAAACTGTTTTTT. The V and J genes are TRBV12-3 or TRBV12-4 and TRBJ1-4; 7 bases agree with TRBD1. Trimming cost V 8 bases and J 8 bases; bases outside gene matches: 8. The CDR3 consists of 13 residues.

This clone was counted a few times. The chain links TRBV5-1 to TRBJ2-3; 7 bases are shared with TRBD2. The CDR3 runs to 15 residues. The V gene's germline CDR1 is SGHRS and CDR2 YFSETQ. Trimming removed 0 bases from V and 6 bases from J; junction bases left unmatched: 7. This CDR3 is CASSLVGGVMDTQYF. The CDR3 nucleotides read TGCGCCAGCAGCTTGGTTGGGGGGGTGATGGATACGCAGTATTTT. Complete variable domain (other parts from reference TRBV5-1 and TRBJ2-3): KAGVTQTPRYLIKTRGQQVTLSCSPISGHRSVSWYQQTPGQGLQFLFEYFSETQRNKGNFPGRFSGRQFSNSRSEMNVSTLELGDSALYLCASSLVGGVMDTQYFGPGTRLTVL.

This chain joins TRBV5-1 and TRBJ2-1; TRBD2 agrees at 7 bases. The CDR3 contains 16 residues. The germline V gene encodes CDR1 SGHRS and CDR2 YFSETQ. After removal of 0 bases from V and 0 bases from J, the junction contained 3 bases not matched to a gene. CDR3 sequence: CASSLVAGASYNEQFF. The DNA for the CDR3 is TGCGCCAGCAGCTTGGTAGCGGGCGCCTCCTACAATGAGCAGTTCTTC.

The chain recombines TRBV21-1 with TRBJ2-5; TRBD2 reflects the table's D call only, with no check against the DNA. TRBV21-1 is given as a pseudogene. CDR3 size: 14 residues. This CDR3 reads CATRRGRLTETQYF. The CDR3 DNA reads as TGTGCCACCAGACGGGGGAGACTCACAGAGACCCAGTACTTC.

The genes are TRBV21-1 and TRBJ2-7; the table assigns TRBD1, which was not confirmed against the DNA. TRBV21-1 is a pseudogene. The CDR3 has 18 amino acids. DNA for the CDR3: TGTGCCAGCAGCAAAGGAGACACGCCGCCAAATACCCCCTACGAGCAGTACGTC. It encodes CASSKGDTPPNTPYEQYV.

The rearrangement joins TRBV18 to TRBJ1-2; 7 positions agree with TRBD1. Trimming cost V 4 bases and J 5 bases; bases outside gene matches: 4. This CDR3 has 13 residues. Germline values: CDR1 KGHSH, CDR2 LQKENI. CDR3 in DNA: TGTGCCAGCTCACTAGAACAGGGGTATGGCTACACCTTC. It is translated as CASSLEQGYGYTF. The full variable domain, rest sourced from reference TRBV18 and TRBJ1-2, is NAGVMQNPRHLVRRRGQEARLRCSPMKGHSHVYWYRQLPEEGLKFMVYLQKENIIDESGMPKERFSAEFPKEGPSILRIQQVVRGDSAAYFCASSLEQGYGYTFGSGTRLTVV.

V is TRBV5-1 and J is TRBJ1-6, with 7 bases fitting TRBD1. This CDR3 is built from 14 residues. The germline V gene encodes CDR1 SGHRS and CDR2 YFSETQ. V gave up 4 bases and J gave up 7 bases; unmatched junction bases: 5. The CDR3 is CASSPGTVNSPLHF. The DNA for the CDR3 is TGCGCCAGCAGCCCAGGGACAGTGAATTCACCCCTCCACTTT.

This rearrangement joins TRBV14 to TRBJ1-2; TRBD1 aligns across 8 bases. Germline values: CDR1 SGHDN, CDR2 FVKESK. The CDR3 contains 14 residues. V gave up 5 bases and J gave up 8 bases; unmatched junction bases: 10. This CDR3 reads CASSVRTGGRGYTF. The CDR3 bases are TGTGCCAGCAGCGTACGAACAGGGGGGCGAGGCTACACCTTC.

The table lists this clone with a few counts. The chain carries TRBV3-1 (or the pseudogene TRBV3-2) and TRBJ1-1; no definite D call. The CDR3 contains 15 residues. Trimming cost V 1 base and J 4 bases, with 13 bases left between them. The germline V gene encodes CDR1 LGHDT and CDR2 YNNKEL (reference sequence). The CDR3 region is CASSQVGRISTEAFF. CDR3 coding DNA: TGTGCCAGCAGCCAAGTGGGCAGGATCTCCACTGAAGCTTTCTTT.

The chain employs TRBV6-2 or TRBV6-3 and TRBJ1-5, with 8 positions matching TRBD1. Germline assignment: CDR1 MNHEY and CDR2 SVGEGT. The CDR3 length is 17 residues. Germline trimming cut 2 bases from V and 2 bases from J; bases unmatched to any gene: 8. The chain's CDR3 is CASSYPLGTGRNQPQHF. CDR3 DNA sequence: TGTGCCAGCAGTTACCCACTAGGGACAGGACGCAATCAGCCCCAGCATTTT.

This clone showed up just a few times. The chain has TRBV21-1 and TRBJ1-1. TRBV21-1 is assigned pseudogene status. The CDR3 covers 17 residues. The CDR3 DNA sequence: TGTGCCAGCAGCAAAGAAGGGACAACGCGGGGGATGACTGAAGCTTTCTTT. Translated, it gives CASSKEGTTRGMTEAFF.

This chain links TRBV7-2 with TRBJ2-7, with D unresolved. V was trimmed by 5 bases and J by 4 bases, leaving 21 bases between them. Germline CDR1 and CDR2: SGHTA and FQGNSA. The CDR3 consists of 16 residues. The CDR3 region has the DNA TGTGCCAGCAGCCCCCCCCGTTGGAGACTGTGGTACGAGCAGTACTTC. Protein: CASSPPRWRLWYEQYF.

The genes are TRBV10-2 and TRBJ1-6; 7 bases match TRBD1. There are 13 residues in the CDR3. V shed 10 bases, J shed 9 bases, and the junction held 9 bases outside the gene matches. Germline CDR1 WSHSY, CDR2 SAAADI. Here the CDR3 DNA reads TGCGCCATCTTGGGGACAGTTGCTTCACCCCTCCACTTT. Residues: CAILGTVASPLHF.

As DNA, the CDR3 is TGTGCCAGCAGTGAGGAAGCGGGGGGACGCGCAGATACGCAGTATTTT. Translation: CASSEEAGGRADTQYF. The chain joins TRBV2 to TRBJ2-3, with 9 nucleotides matching TRBD2. The CDR3 loop spans 16 amino acids. Germline assignment: CDR1 SNHLY and CDR2 FYNNEI. V lost 3 bases to trimming and J lost 4 bases; unmatched junction nucleotides: 8. The variable domain in full, completed from reference TRBV2 and TRBJ2-3, reads EPEVTQTPSHQVTQMGQEVILRCVPISNHLYFYWYRQILGQKVEFLVSFYNNEISEKSEIFDDQFSVERPDGSNFTLKIRSTKLEDSAMYFCASSEEAGGRADTQYFGPGTRLTVL.

The chain couples TRBV11-1 to TRBJ2-1; weak D call: TRBD2 (6 bases). Trimming pared 5 bases from V and 1 base from J, leaving 9 bases between. CDR3 size: 14 residues. Looked up from germline, CDR1 is SGHAT and CDR2 is FQDESV (reference sequence). The CDR3 spells CASSPGRSYNEQFF. The CDR3 nucleotides read TGTGCCAGCAGCCCAGGGAGGTCCTACAATGAGCAGTTCTTC.